Below, 27 T cell receptor beta chains from the same sample are listed, as sequenced in a study of CD8 T cells in Susac syndrome. The authors reverse transcribed roughly 0.5 to 1 ug RNA with random hexamers. TCRdb re-analysed the immunoSEQ multiplex PCR reads in MiXCR, keeping a single row per CDR3 protein. This table holds about 150,000 distinct CDR3 sequences, around 95% found once. Material for sequencing was CD4+ T cells from PBMCs. Receptor source: a human donor with Susac syndrome.

The chain recombines TRBV7-9 with TRBJ1-1; D may be TRBD1 (5 bases). This CDR3 comprises 15 residues. CDR1 is SEHNR and CDR2 is FQNEAQ in the germline V gene (reference sequence). Trimming took 5 bases from V and 2 from J, leaving 15 bases between them. The CDR3 sequence is CASSQGRQINTEAFF. CDR3 nucleotide sequence: TGTGCCAGCAGCCAGGGTAGGCAGATAAACACTGAAGCTTTCTTT.

The V call is TRBV11-2, the J call TRBJ1-2, with a tentative D call TRBD1 (6 bases). The CDR3 is made up of 16 amino acids. The V gene lost 1 base and the J gene lost 5 bases, with 17 bases spanning the gap. Per the germline V gene, CDR1 is SGHAT and CDR2 is FQNNGV. CDR3 nucleotides: TGTGCCAGCAGCTTAGTGGCAAGGGACACTCGGTATGGCTACACCTTC. Its protein is CASSLVARDTRYGYTF.

The chain is built from TRBV9 and TRBJ1-2; 8 nucleotides line up with TRBD1. The CDR3 loop spans 15 amino acids. Germline assignment: CDR1 SGDLS and CDR2 YYNGEE. V lost 3 bases and J lost 4; bases outside the gene matches: 8. This chain's CDR3 is CASSAQGEASYGYTF. The DNA of the CDR3 is TGTGCCAGCAGCGCACAGGGGGAGGCCTCCTATGGCTACACCTTC.

The V call is TRBV9, the J call TRBJ2-6, with TRBD1 as a possible D gene (6 bases). Germline-derived CDR1 and CDR2 are SGDLS and YYNGEE. V lost 4 bases and J lost 0, with 17 bases in between. The CDR3 has 18 residues. The CDR3 loop reads CASSPWTALHSGANVLTF. The DNA for the CDR3 is TGTGCCAGCAGCCCATGGACAGCCCTCCACTCTGGGGCCAACGTCCTGACTTTC.

The chain joins TRBV11-1 to TRBJ2-1; D unclear. Germline V CDR1 and CDR2: SGHAT, FQDESV (reference sequence). V was cut by 0 bases and J by 6 bases, with 0 bases left in between. There are 11 residues in the CDR3. The CDR3 nucleotides are TGTGCCAGCAGCTTAGCCAATGAGCAGTTCTTC. Amino acid sequence: CASSLANEQFF.

V gene TRBV5-4 combines with J gene TRBJ2-7, with a possible D match to TRBD1 (6 bases). Germline CDR1 and CDR2: SGHNT and YYREEE (reference sequence). This CDR3 contains 14 residues. V lost 0 bases and J 7 bases, leaving 14 bases between the germline ends. The CDR3 spells CASSLDRTVGEQYF. CDR3 sequence (DNA): TGTGCCAGCAGCTTGGACCGGACAGTAGGGGAGCAGTACTTC. The whole variable domain, remainder taken from reference TRBV5-4 and TRBJ2-7, is ETGVTQSPTHLIKTRGQQVTLRCSSQSGHNTVSWYQQALGQGPQFIFQYYREEENGRGNFPPRFSGLQFPNYSSELNVNALELDDSALYLCASSLDRTVGEQYFGPGTRLTVT.

The gene calls are TRBV28 and TRBJ1-5; no clear D. Germline V lookup: CDR1 MDHEN, CDR2 SYDVKM. This CDR3 comprises 14 residues. The ends were cut back, 8 bases at V and 0 bases at J, with 11 bases in the middle. The CDR3 region has the DNA TGTGCCAGCCACCGCTCCTTTAGCAATCAGCCCCAGCATTTT. It encodes CASHRSFSNQPQHF.

This clonotype was recorded once. The genes are TRBV12-3 or TRBV12-4 and TRBJ2-1, with 14 bases that match TRBD2. This CDR3 comprises 19 residues. Trimming removed 4 bases from V and 2 bases from J; junction bases left unmatched: 10. DNA of the CDR3: TGTGCCAGCAGTTCGCCGACGGGACTAGCGGGAGTCCCCTACAATGAGCAGTTCTTC. Translation: CASSSPTGLAGVPYNEQFF.

The chain joins TRBV6-6 to TRBJ1-6; D perhaps matches TRBD1 (6 bases). Trimming left V 6 bases short and J 9 bases short, with 18 bases between. CDR1 and CDR2 from the germline V gene are MNHNY and SVGAGI (reference sequence). There are 15 residues in the CDR3. The CDR3 DNA reads as TGTGCCAGCAGCCGAGAGATGGGGGCAGGTTCACCCCTCCACTTT. It encodes CASSREMGAGSPLHF.

This clonotype appeared a few times. The chain carries TRBV20-1 and TRBJ2-3, with D hard to call. V was trimmed by 3 bases and J by 4 bases, leaving 8 bases between them. The CDR3 has 12 amino acids. Germline CDR1 DFQATT, CDR2 SNEGSKA (reference sequence). The CDR3 here is CSARGGADTQYF. In DNA, the CDR3 is TGCAGTGCTAGGGGTGGGGCAGATACGCAGTATTTT.

The chain recombines TRBV9 with TRBJ2-3; weak D call: TRBD2 (5 bases). This CDR3 contains 17 residues. Trimming left V 3 bases short and J 3 bases short, with 20 bases between. Germline CDR1 reads SGDLS; CDR2 reads YYNGEE. CDR3 bases: TGTGCCAGCAGCGCGATGGGCGTGGGAGCTCGTACAGATACGCAGTATTTT. As protein: CASSAMGVGARTDTQYF. The full variable domain, with the rest looked up from reference TRBV9 and TRBJ2-3, is DSGVTQTPKHLITATGQRVTLRCSPRSGDLSVYWYQQSLDQGLQFLIQYYNGEERAKGNILERFSAQQFPDLHSELNLSSLELGDSALYFCASSAMGVGARTDTQYFGPGTRLTVL.

The V call is TRBV9, the J call TRBJ1-1, with a possible D match to TRBD1 (5 bases). Germline V gives CDR1 SGDLS, CDR2 YYNGEE. V dropped 3 bases and J dropped 5 bases, with 14 bases sitting between them. CDR3 length: 14 residues. In DNA form, the CDR3 reads TGTGCCAGCAGCGCCATCGGGGACGGGACTGAAGCTTTCTTT. Translation gives CASSAIGDGTEAFF.

This chain joins TRBV7-9 and TRBJ2-5; possibly TRBD2 for D (6 bases). The CDR3 is 15 residues long. Germline V gives CDR1 SEHNR, CDR2 FQNEAQ (reference sequence). Trimming left V 5 bases short and J 2 bases short, with 15 bases between. The CDR3 nucleotides read TGTGCCAGCAGCCTCGGCGGACTATTACAAGAGACCCAGTACTTC. Translated, it gives CASSLGGLLQETQYF.

The rearrangement links TRBV2 to TRBJ2-3, with D hard to call. Per germline, CDR1 SNHLY and CDR2 FYNNEI. The CDR3 consists of 11 residues. Trimming pared 3 bases from V and 9 bases from J, leaving 7 bases between. The CDR3 protein is CASSDLDTQYF. Here the CDR3 DNA reads TGTGCCAGCAGTGATTTGGACACGCAGTATTTT.

V gene TRBV6-6 combines with J gene TRBJ1-1; unclear D gene. The V gene lost 5 bases and the J gene lost 3 bases, with 13 bases spanning the gap. The germline gives CDR1 MNHNY, CDR2 SVGAGI (reference sequence). The CDR3 contains 14 residues. CDR3 sequence: CASSTGVRDTEAFF. Written as DNA, the CDR3 is TGTGCCAGCAGTACCGGGGTGAGGGACACTGAAGCTTTCTTT.

The chain carries TRBV7-2 and TRBJ1-4; D might be TRBD1 (5 bases). The CDR3 consists of 14 residues. The germline V and J ends were trimmed by 1 base and 7 bases, with 10 bases remaining between them. Per the germline V gene, CDR1 is SGHTA and CDR2 is FQGNSA. The CDR3 loop reads CASSLGGQGEKLFF. Here the CDR3 DNA reads TGTGCCAGCAGCTTAGGCGGCCAGGGTGAAAAACTGTTTTTT.

The chain recombines TRBV11-2 with TRBJ1-6; the D gene is possibly TRBD1 (6 bases). Trimming stripped 5 bases from V and 6 bases from J, with 17 bases between. Germline-derived CDR1 and CDR2 are SGHAT and FQNNGV. CDR3 length: 16 residues. DNA of the CDR3: TGTGCCAGCAGCCCAAAGTTTCGACAGGCTAATTCACCCCTCCACTTT. This gives the protein CASSPKFRQANSPLHF.

This chain joins TRBV20-1 and TRBJ2-7; perhaps TRBD2 as D (6 bases). Trimming took 0 bases from V and 9 from J, leaving 18 bases between them. This CDR3 has 14 residues. The germline CDR1 and CDR2 sequences are DFQATT and SNEGSKA (reference sequence). The CDR3 here is CSARDMSQTGGQYF. In nucleotides, the CDR3 is TGCAGTGCTAGAGATATGTCCCAGACCGGGGGGCAGTACTTC.

The chain combines TRBV25-1 with TRBJ1-6; TRBD1 agrees at 10 bases. The germline CDR1 and CDR2 sequences are MGHDK and SYGVNS. The J segment lost 9 bases and the V segment lost 7 bases, leaving 6 bases of the junction unmatched. The CDR3 length is 14 residues. For the CDR3, the DNA is TGTGCCAGCACCGGGACAGGGGAAAGTTCACCCCTCCACTTT. It is translated as CASTGTGESSPLHF.

V is TRBV15 and J is TRBJ2-1, with D unresolved. CDR1 and CDR2 (germline): LNHNV, YYDKDF (reference sequence). V was shortened by 3 bases and J by 7 bases, with 7 bases between the two germline ends. The CDR3 runs to 12 residues. CDR3 in amino acids: CATSRIGNEQFF. The CDR3 DNA reads TGTGCCACCAGCAGGATAGGGAATGAGCAGTTCTTC.

The chain has TRBV7-3 and TRBJ2-7; D is ambiguous. Germline values: CDR1 SGHTA, CDR2 FQGTGA. This CDR3 spans 13 amino acids. The ends were cut back, 0 bases at V and 5 bases at J, with 8 bases in the middle. The CDR3 DNA reads as TGTGCCAGCAGCTTAACCCAGTACGACGAGCAGTACTTC. As protein: CASSLTQYDEQYF.

This chain connects TRBV19 to TRBJ2-1; unclear D gene. This CDR3 spans 14 amino acids. Germline CDR1 reads LNHDA; CDR2 reads SQIVND (reference sequence). V lost 4 bases to trimming and J lost 2 bases, with 9 bases between them. The CDR3 bases are TGTGCCAGTAGTACCCTAGGACCCTACAATGAGCAGTTCTTC. Translated: CASSTLGPYNEQFF.

The chain couples TRBV2 to TRBJ2-1, with D tentatively TRBD2 (6 bases). This CDR3 has 13 amino acids. Trimming pared 6 bases from V and 7 bases from J, leaving 13 bases between. Looked up from germline, CDR1 is SNHLY and CDR2 is FYNNEI. CDR3 in DNA: TGTGCCAGCAGGACCTGGACTACTAATGAGCAGTTCTTC. It codes for CASRTWTTNEQFF. The full variable domain, its missing parts supplied by reference TRBV2 and TRBJ2-1, is EPEVTQTPSHQVTQMGQEVILRCVPISNHLYFYWYRQILGQKVEFLVSFYNNEISEKSEIFDDQFSVERPDGSNFTLKIRSTKLEDSAMYFCASRTWTTNEQFFGPGTRLTVL.

The CDR3 region has the DNA TGTGCCACCGGCGGGCAACCCACTCACAATGAGCAGTTCTTC. It encodes CATGGQPTHNEQFF. The chain couples TRBV28 to TRBJ2-1; tentative D call: TRBD2 (5 bases). The CDR3 spans 14 residues. Trimming removed 10 bases at V and 5 bases at J, with 18 bases between. In germline, CDR1 is MDHEN, CDR2 SYDVKM.

The V gene is TRBV13, the J gene TRBJ2-5, with 11 bases aligning to TRBD2. CDR1 and CDR2 from the germline V gene are PRHDT and FYEKMQ (reference sequence). V lost 5 bases to trimming and J lost 5 bases; unmatched junction nucleotides: 7. The CDR3 is 15 amino acids. In DNA, the CDR3 is TGTGCCAGCAGCCCCCTAGCGGGAGGTGGGGAGACCCAGTACTTC. Its translation is CASSPLAGGGETQYF.

The chain uses TRBV6-4 and TRBJ2-2; D unresolved. Germline loops: CDR1 MRHNA, CDR2 SNTAGT. V was clipped by 0 bases and J by 8 bases, with 7 bases between them. The CDR3 is made up of 13 amino acids. The CDR3 loop reads CASSDSTTGELFF. The CDR3, as DNA: TGTGCCAGCAGTGACTCGACCACTGGGGAGCTGTTTTTT.

The chain employs TRBV23-1 and TRBJ2-1; 7 nucleotides align to TRBD2. TRBV23-1 is placed among ORFs of uncertain function. The CDR3 totals 16 residues. The V gene end was trimmed by 0 bases and the J gene end by 5 bases; junction bases not matched to a gene: 7. This CDR3 reads CASSQSLSGNNNEQFF. The CDR3 DNA reads as TGCGCCAGCAGTCAATCATTAAGCGGGAATAACAATGAGCAGTTCTTC.